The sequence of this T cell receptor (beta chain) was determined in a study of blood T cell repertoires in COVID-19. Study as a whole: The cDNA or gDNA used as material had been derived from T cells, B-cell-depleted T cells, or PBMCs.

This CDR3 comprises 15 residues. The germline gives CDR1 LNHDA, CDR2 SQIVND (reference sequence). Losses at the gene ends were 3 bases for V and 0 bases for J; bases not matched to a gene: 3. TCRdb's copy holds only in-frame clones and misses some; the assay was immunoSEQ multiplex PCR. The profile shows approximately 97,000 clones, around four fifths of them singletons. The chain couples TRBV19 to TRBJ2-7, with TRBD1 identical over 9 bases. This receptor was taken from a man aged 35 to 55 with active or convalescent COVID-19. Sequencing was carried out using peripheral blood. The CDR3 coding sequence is TGTGCCAGTAGTATTCGACAGGGGGGCTCCTACGAGCAGTACTTC. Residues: CASSIRQGGSYEQYF.